Below, 32 T cell receptor beta chains from the same sample are listed, as sequenced in a study of tumor-infiltrating lymphocytes in primary liver carcinoma. A constant-region primer primed TCR beta cDNA synthesis from about 550 ng of total RNA. Three nested multiplex PCR rounds of slightly modified ARM-PCR generated TCR beta libraries. Investigators reported that the first two PCR rounds, at 10 cycles each, used TRBV1-TRBV30 forward primers with a C-beta reverse primer. TCRdb ran MiXCR on the multiplex PCR reads and lists one entry per CDR3 protein. This sample yields approximately 110,000 distinct CDR3 sequences, of which roughly three fifths are seen a single time; about a tenth belongs to the top ten. Without any cell sorting, about 18-30 mg of bulk tissue yielded co-extracted RNA and DNA. Input material: liver tumor tissue from sampling region 1. Subset here: tumor region T1, superior pole. Receptors were obtained from a woman aged 55 to 70 with primary liver carcinoma and hepatitis B virus infection.

Notes on this clonotype: A much larger clonotype is one base distant, so this may be a read error. The CDR3 DNA reads TGCAGCTTTAGTCCCACGGGGGACGAGCAGTACTTC. It translates to CSFSPTGDEQYF. The chain combines TRBV29-1 with TRBJ2-7; D may be TRBD2 (6 bases). The ends were cut back, 8 bases at V and 5 bases at J, with 16 bases in the middle. Germline CDR1 reads SQVTM; CDR2 reads ANQGSEA. The CDR3 loop spans 12 amino acids.

A remark on this clonotype: At one end the junction does not follow the germline gene, possibly because of a read error. The V and J genes are TRBV10-3 and TRBJ1-4; D is perhaps TRBD1 (5 bases). The CDR3 runs 16 residues. In germline, CDR1 is ENHRY, CDR2 SYGVKD. The CDR3 DNA sequence: TGTGCCTTCAGATCCCGGGACGGAGGAGACAATGAAAAACTGTTTTTT. This gives the protein CAFRSRDGGDNEKLFF.

Notes on this clonotype: Relative to the germline gene, one junction end is altered; a read error may explain this. This sequence joins TRBV5-5 and TRBJ2-5; unclear D gene. This CDR3 contains 15 residues. The V gene's germline CDR1 is SGHKS and CDR2 YYEKEE (reference sequence). CDR3 nucleotide sequence: TGTGCCAACAGCTTGGTAGCCACTCATCAAGAGACCCAATACTTC. The encoded protein is CANSLVATHQETQYF.

This clonotype was observed a few times. A much larger clone lies a single base off, so this may be a read error. The chain joins TRBV4-2 to TRBJ1-1; D gene unclear. The length of the CDR3 is 14 residues. Looked up from germline, CDR1 is LGHNA and CDR2 is YNFKEQ. CDR3 region: CASSQVMSGTEDFF. In nucleotides, the CDR3 is TGTGCCAGCAGCCAAGTGATGAGTGGAACTGAAGATTTCTTT.

As for this clonotype: Since the CDR3 does not end with the conserved phenylalanine or tryptophan, this likely comes from a read error. The chain combines TRBV5-5 with TRBJ2-7; TRBD1 matches at 11 bases. The CDR3 is 14 amino acids. From germline, CDR1 is SGHKS and CDR2 YYEKEE (reference sequence). J gave up 6 bases and V 2 bases, and 4 bases lay outside the gene matches. The CDR3 coding sequence is TGTGCCAGCAGCTTTAGGGACAGGGGGGGCGAGCAGTACTCC. It encodes CASSFRDRGGEQYS.

As for this clonotype: A much larger clone sits a single nucleotide away, making a read error possible. The gene calls are TRBV6-1 and TRBJ1-1; the D is unclear. The CDR3 spans 13 residues. Germline V lookup: CDR1 MNHNS, CDR2 SASEGT. The CDR3, as DNA: TGTGCCAGAAGTGCGACCACAAACACTGAAGCTTTCTTT. It encodes CARSATTNTEAFF.

To note about this clonotype: The germline gene is not matched at one end of the junction; a read error may be the cause. The chain recombines TRBV11-2 with TRBJ2-2, with a tentative D call TRBD2 (5 bases). The germline gives CDR1 SGHAT, CDR2 FQNNGV. CDR3 length: 13 amino acids. CDR3 coding DNA: TGTGCCAGCAGCTCAGATAGGACTGAGGAGCTGCTTTTT. It yields the protein CASSSDRTEELLF.

J is TRBJ1-4 and V is TRBV28; 7 positions match TRBD1. Looked up from germline, CDR1 is MDHEN and CDR2 is SYDVKM. This CDR3 comprises 14 residues. V shed 5 bases and J 14 bases; nucleotides not matched to a gene: 14. CDR3 region: CASSPKPATGKLFF. CDR3 coding DNA: TGTGCCAGCAGTCCCAAACCCGCGACAGGGAAGCTGTTTTTT. The variable domain in full, with the rest retrieved from reference TRBV28 and TRBJ1-4, is DVKVTQSSRYLVKRTGEKVFLECVQDMDHENMFWYRQDPGLGLRLIYFSYDVKMKEKGDIPEGYSVSREKKERFSLILESASTNQTSMYLCASSPKPATGKLFFGSGTQLSVL.

The chain couples TRBV5-1 to TRBJ2-1; D perhaps matches TRBD1 (5 bases). CDR1 and CDR2 from the germline V gene are SGHRS and YFSETQ. The CDR3 has 13 amino acids. V lost 8 bases and J 0 bases, leaving 9 bases between the germline ends. The CDR3 sequence: CARSQGSYNEQFF. The CDR3 DNA is TGCGCCAGGAGCCAGGGCTCCTACAATGAGCAGTTCTTC.

About this clonotype itself: This may come from a read error, since a much larger clone is one base off. The chain joins TRBV29-1 to TRBJ1-1; 7 nucleotides match TRBD1. This CDR3 contains 13 residues. Looked up from germline, CDR1 is SQVTM and CDR2 is ANQGSEA. The CDR3 coding sequence is TGCGGCGTGGAAGACAGGGTGGGCACTGAAGCTTTCTTT. Protein product: CGVEDRVGTEAFF.

In this sample, this clonotype turned up many times. This rearrangement joins TRBV6-1 to TRBJ1-6; a weak D match, TRBD1 (6 bases). Germline values: CDR1 MNHNS, CDR2 SASEGT. This CDR3 has 15 residues. V lost 4 bases, J lost 4 bases, and 11 bases lay in between. CDR3 in DNA: TGTGCCAGCAGTGTTACAGGGTCGTATAATTCACCCCTCCACTTT. Translating gives CASSVTGSYNSPLHF.

The chain has TRBV7-9 and TRBJ1-6; 8 nucleotides match TRBD1. The CDR3 runs 17 residues. V shed 4 bases, J shed 0 bases, and the junction held 5 bases outside the gene matches. Looked up from germline, CDR1 is SEHNR and CDR2 is FQNEAQ (reference sequence). This chain's CDR3 is CASSSPGQGSYNSPLHF. Written as DNA, the CDR3 is TGTGCCAGCAGCTCCCCCGGACAGGGCTCCTATAATTCACCCCTCCACTTT.

Points on this clonotype: A clone one base away is much larger, so this may be a read error. V gene TRBV12-3 or TRBV12-4 combines with J gene TRBJ2-1, with no clear D. The CDR3 runs to 16 residues. The CDR3 here is CVSSSQTGYPPNEQFF. In DNA form, the CDR3 reads TGTGTCAGCAGCTCCCAGACGGGCTACCCACCCAATGAGCAGTTCTTC.

Concerning this clonotype: This clone may be a read error of a much larger clone one base away. This chain joins TRBV12-3 or TRBV12-4 and TRBJ2-1; tentatively, D is TRBD1 (5 bases). CDR3 length equals 13 residues. CDR3 sequence reads: CASSRATDNEEFF. CDR3 coding DNA: TGTGCCAGCAGTCGGGCGACGGACAATGAGGAGTTCTTC.

V and J are TRBV28 and TRBJ1-4, with D possibly matching TRBD1 (6 bases). Germline V gives CDR1 MDHEN, CDR2 SYDVKM. V lost 6 bases and J 4 bases, leaving 15 bases between the germline ends. The CDR3 runs 15 residues. This chain's CDR3 is CASSRPGTNNEKLFF. The CDR3 nucleotides are TGTGCCAGCAGCCGCCCGGGGACAAATAATGAAAAACTGTTTTTT.

Concerning this clonotype itself: It is likely a read error, because the conserved phenylalanine at the end of the CDR3 is missing. The gene calls are TRBV11-2 and TRBJ1-1; 10 nucleotides match TRBD1. The CDR3 extends over 14 amino acids. From germline, CDR1 is SGHAT and CDR2 FQNNGV. CDR3 in DNA: TGTGACAGCTGCTGGGACAGGGGAAACACTGAGGCTTTCGTT. It codes for CDSCWDRGNTEAFV.

Points on this clonotype: This sequence may be a read error, since a much larger clone differs from it by one base. The chain couples TRBV2 to TRBJ2-5; D is unresolved. Germline V gene data show CDR1 as SNHLY and CDR2 as FYNNEI. Trimming took off 4 bases at V and 5 bases at J, with 5 bases between the two ends. The CDR3 runs to 11 residues. The CDR3 region is CASSVRETQYF. As DNA, the CDR3 is TGTGCCAGCAGTGTGAGGGAGACCCAGTACTTC.

The rearrangement links TRBV11-2 to TRBJ2-1; 10 bases line up with TRBD1. This CDR3 has 16 amino acids. CDR1 and CDR2 (germline): SGHAT, FQNNGV. The CDR3 loop is CTNSLLGTGAYNEQFF. The CDR3 DNA reads TGTACCAACAGCCTACTAGGGACAGGGGCCTACAATGAGCAGTTCTTC.

About this clonotype: It may be a read error: a sequence one base away is much more abundant. DNA of the CDR3: TGTGCCAGCAGTACAGGGGTTCCGCCCCCGCATTTT. Encoded protein: CASSTGVPPPHF. The V gene is TRBV12-3 or TRBV12-4, the J gene TRBJ1-5; TRBD1 matches at 7 bases. The CDR3 covers 12 residues.

The V gene is TRBV6-1, the J gene TRBJ2-4; 8 bases map to TRBD2. This CDR3 comprises 19 residues. CDR1 MNHNS and CDR2 SASEGT come from the germline V gene. Trimming cost V 4 bases and J 1 base; bases outside gene matches: 15. The CDR3 coding sequence is TGTGCCAGCAGTGGAGTGGCAAGAGGGAGGACTAGCGCCAAAAACATTCAGTACTTC. Protein: CASSGVARGRTSAKNIQYF.

In the case of this clonotype: The germline gene is not matched at one end of the junction; a read error may be the cause. The chain has TRBV11-3 and TRBJ2-1, with D unclear. In germline, CDR1 is SGHNT, CDR2 YENEEA. The length of the CDR3 is 13 residues. The CDR3 nucleotides are TGTGCAAGCAGCTTAGGATATAGCAATGAGCAGTTCTTC. Protein sequence: CASSLGYSNEQFF.

V is TRBV12-2 and J is TRBJ2-6; TRBD1, the D gene given by the table, was not confirmed from the DNA. TRBV12-2 is labeled a pseudogene. This CDR3 comprises 15 residues. The CDR3 DNA sequence: TGTGTATCGGACCGCGGGGGATCTGGGGCCAACGTCCTGACTTTC. As protein: CVSDRGGSGANVLTF.

This clonotype is categorized as medium-sized. This chain connects TRBV11-2 to TRBJ2-1; the match to TRBD2 covers 7 bases. Germline CDR1 SGHAT, CDR2 FQNNGV. V was pared by 1 base and J by 10 bases, with 4 bases of the junction left unmatched. This CDR3 is built from 13 residues. DNA of the CDR3: TGTGCCAGCAGCTTAGTTTTGGGGGGGGAGCAGTTCTTC. Its translation is CASSLVLGGEQFF.

About this clonotype: One end of the junction is discordant with germline, which a read error may explain. This chain connects TRBV11-2 to TRBJ2-3, with TRBD2 matching over 7 bases. Germline V gene lookup returns CDR1 SGHAT and CDR2 FQNNGV. The CDR3 extends over 17 amino acids. The CDR3 DNA reads TGTGCCAGCACCTTAAGGGCTGAGCGGGAAAGCACAGATACGCAGTATTTC. Protein product: CASTLRAERESTDTQYF.

This clonotype appeared a single time. One end of the junction is discordant with germline, which a read error may explain. This chain's CDR3 is CASSPWQGTGANVLIF. CDR3 bases: TGTGCCAGCAGCCCATGGCAGGGAACTGGGGCCAACGTCCTGATTTTC. This rearrangement joins TRBV11-3 to TRBJ2-6, with a possible D match to TRBD1 (5 bases). Germline CDR1 SGHNT, CDR2 YENEEA. This CDR3 comprises 16 residues. Supplemented by reference TRBV11-3 and TRBJ2-6, the full variable domain reads EAGVVQSPRYKIIEKKQPVAFWCNPISGHNTLYWYLQNLGQGPELLIRYENEEAVDDSQLPKDRFSAERLKGVDSTLKIQPAELGDSAVYLCASSPWQGTGANVLIFGAGSRLTVL.

Notes on this clonotype: Being one base from a much bigger clone, this may be a read error. The chain carries TRBV4-2 and TRBJ1-5, with D possibly matching TRBD1 (5 bases). The CDR3 consists of 15 residues. Per the germline V gene, CDR1 is LGHNA and CDR2 is YNFKEQ. CDR3 bases: TGTGCCAGCAGCCAAGAGGTAAGGGGAAATCAGCCCAAGCATTTT. Translated: CASSQEVRGNQPKHF.

About this clonotype itself: Being one base from a much bigger clone, this may be a read error. This rearrangement joins TRBV29-1 to TRBJ1-5; possibly TRBD1 for D (5 bases). Trimming stripped 4 bases from V and 5 bases from J, with 12 bases between. Germline V CDR1 and CDR2: SQVTM, ANQGSEA. The CDR3 consists of 13 residues. This chain's CDR3 is CSVGRGEDQPQHF. The CDR3 DNA follows: TGCAGCGTTGGCCGGGGGGAGGATCAGCCCCAGCATTTT. Filled out from reference TRBV29-1 and TRBJ1-5, the complete variable domain reads SAVISQKPSRDICQRGTSLTIQCQVDSQVTMMFWYRQQPGQSLTLIATANQGSEATYESGFVIDKFPISRPNLTFSTLTVSNMSPEDSSIYLCSVGRGEDQPQHFGDGTRLSIL.

On this clonotype itself: A read error is possible here, since a much larger clone lies one base away. The chain uses TRBV6-2 or TRBV6-3 and TRBJ2-1, with unresolved D. Germline V lookup: CDR1 MNHEY, CDR2 SVGEGT. This CDR3 is 16 amino acids long. The CDR3: CVSSSRSSPGNNEQFF. The CDR3 nucleotides are TGTGTCAGCAGTTCCAGGTCTAGTCCCGGTAACAATGAGCAGTTCTTC.

Worth noting for this clonotype: Just one base apart from a much larger clone, this may be a read error. The V and J genes are TRBV10-3 and TRBJ2-3, with D perhaps matching TRBD1 (6 bases). Trimming removed 4 bases at V and 0 bases at J, with 8 bases between. Germline V gene lookup returns CDR1 ENHRY and CDR2 SYGVKD. This CDR3 spans 14 amino acids. CDR3 sequence (DNA): TGTGCCATCAGTGTGGACAGAAGCACAGATACGCAGTATTTT. Protein: CAISVDRSTDTQYF.

Concerning this clonotype: A much larger clone lies one base from this, so it may be a read error. The chain links TRBV6-2 or TRBV6-3 to TRBJ2-7; D is ambiguous. The CDR3 is 16 residues long. Per the germline V gene, CDR1 is MNHEY and CDR2 is SVGEGT. DNA of the CDR3: TGTGCCAGCAGTTACTCAAGGACGGAAAGCTCCTACGAGGAGTACTTC. The encoded protein is CASSYSRTESSYEEYF.

Regarding this clonotype: At one boundary the junction diverges from the germline segment, which might be a read error. This rearrangement joins TRBV12-3 or TRBV12-4 to TRBJ2-2; D remains ambiguous. CDR3 length: 16 residues. The CDR3 DNA reads TGTGCCAGCAGTTTTCCGGCCCAAACGAACACCGAGGAGCTGTTTTTT. The encoded protein is CASSFPAQTNTEELFF.

The rearrangement joins TRBV2 to TRBJ2-7; 8 nucleotides align to TRBD1. CDR3 length: 14 amino acids. V was clipped by 4 bases and J by 9 bases; unmatched bases: 11. Germline lookup yields CDR1 SNHLY and CDR2 FYNNEI. The CDR3 spells CASSADQGARGQYF. DNA for the CDR3: TGTGCCAGCAGTGCTGACCAGGGGGCTCGCGGGCAGTACTTC.